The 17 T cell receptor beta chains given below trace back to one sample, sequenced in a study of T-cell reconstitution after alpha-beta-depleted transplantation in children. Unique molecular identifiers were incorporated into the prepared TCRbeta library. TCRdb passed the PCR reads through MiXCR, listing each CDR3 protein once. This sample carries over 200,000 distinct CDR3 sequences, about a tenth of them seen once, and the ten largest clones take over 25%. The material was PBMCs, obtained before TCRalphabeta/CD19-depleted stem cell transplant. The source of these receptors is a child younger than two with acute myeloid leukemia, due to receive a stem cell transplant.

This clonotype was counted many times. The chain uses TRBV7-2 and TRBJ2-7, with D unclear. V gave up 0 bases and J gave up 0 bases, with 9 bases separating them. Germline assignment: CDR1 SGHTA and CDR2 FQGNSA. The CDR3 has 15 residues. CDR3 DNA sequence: TGTGCCAGCAGCTTAGCTCTTGCTAGCTCCTACGAGCAGTACTTC. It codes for CASSLALASSYEQYF.

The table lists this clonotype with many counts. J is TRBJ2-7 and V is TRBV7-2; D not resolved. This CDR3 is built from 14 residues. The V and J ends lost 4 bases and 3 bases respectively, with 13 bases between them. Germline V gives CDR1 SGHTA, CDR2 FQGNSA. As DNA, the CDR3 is TGTGCCAGCAGCTACTTTTCTAGGCTCTACGAGCAGTACTTC. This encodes CASSYFSRLYEQYF. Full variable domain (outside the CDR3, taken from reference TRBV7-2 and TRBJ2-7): GAGVSQSPSNKVTEKGKDVELRCDPISGHTALYWYRQSLGQGLEFLIYFQGNSAPDKSGLPSDRFSAERTGGSVSTLTIQRTQQEDSAVYLCASSYFSRLYEQYFGPGTRLTVT.

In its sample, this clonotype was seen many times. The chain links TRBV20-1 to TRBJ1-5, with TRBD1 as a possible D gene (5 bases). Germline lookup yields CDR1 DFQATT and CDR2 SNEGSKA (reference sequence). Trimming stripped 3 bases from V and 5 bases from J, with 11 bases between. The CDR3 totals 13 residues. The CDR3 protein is CSARGTSDQPQHF. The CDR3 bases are TGCAGTGCTAGGGGGACGTCAGATCAGCCCCAGCATTTT.

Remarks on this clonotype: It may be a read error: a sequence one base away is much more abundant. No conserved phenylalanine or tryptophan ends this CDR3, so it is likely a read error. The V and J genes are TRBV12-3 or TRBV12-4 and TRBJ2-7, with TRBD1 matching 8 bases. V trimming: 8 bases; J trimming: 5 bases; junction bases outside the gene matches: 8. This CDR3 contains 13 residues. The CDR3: CASRRTGRNEQYI. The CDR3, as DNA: TGTGCCAGCCGGAGGACAGGGAGGAACGAGCAGTACATC.

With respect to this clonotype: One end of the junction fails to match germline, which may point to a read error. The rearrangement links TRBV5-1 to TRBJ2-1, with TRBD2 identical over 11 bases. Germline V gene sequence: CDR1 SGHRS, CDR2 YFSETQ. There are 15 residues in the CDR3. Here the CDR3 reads CASSPLAGAYSEQFF. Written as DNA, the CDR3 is TGCGCCAGCAGTCCACTAGCGGGGGCCTACAGTGAGCAGTTCTTC.

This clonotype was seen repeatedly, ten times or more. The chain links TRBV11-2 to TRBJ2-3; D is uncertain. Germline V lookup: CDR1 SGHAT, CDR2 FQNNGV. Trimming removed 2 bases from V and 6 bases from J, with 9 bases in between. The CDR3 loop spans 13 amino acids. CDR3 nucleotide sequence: TGTGCCAGCAGCTTACCTGGTGTGGATACGCAGTATTTT. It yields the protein CASSLPGVDTQYF.

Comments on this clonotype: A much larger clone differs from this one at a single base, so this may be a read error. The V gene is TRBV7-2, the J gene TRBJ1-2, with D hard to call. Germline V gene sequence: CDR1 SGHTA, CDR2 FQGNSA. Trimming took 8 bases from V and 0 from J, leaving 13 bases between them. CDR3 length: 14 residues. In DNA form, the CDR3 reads TGTGCCAGCGGCTGGGTTCAAGCTAACTATGGCTACACCTTC. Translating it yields CASGWVQANYGYTF.

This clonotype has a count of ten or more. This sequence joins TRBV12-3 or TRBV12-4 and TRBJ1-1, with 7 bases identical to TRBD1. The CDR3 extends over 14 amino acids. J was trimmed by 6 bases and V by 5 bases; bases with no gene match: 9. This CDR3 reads CASSAPTGEPEAFF. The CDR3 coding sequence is TGTGCCAGCAGTGCCCCTACAGGGGAACCTGAAGCTTTCTTT.

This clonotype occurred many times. Here the CDR3 DNA reads TGTGCCACCAGTGATTTGGGAGCGGGAGGGTGGAATGAGCAGTTCTTC. Translation: CATSDLGAGGWNEQFF. The chain combines TRBV24-1 with TRBJ2-1; 10 bases agree with TRBD2. The CDR3 is 16 residues long. Trimming cost V 0 bases and J 7 bases; bases outside gene matches: 5. Germline values: CDR1 KGHDR, CDR2 SFDVKD.

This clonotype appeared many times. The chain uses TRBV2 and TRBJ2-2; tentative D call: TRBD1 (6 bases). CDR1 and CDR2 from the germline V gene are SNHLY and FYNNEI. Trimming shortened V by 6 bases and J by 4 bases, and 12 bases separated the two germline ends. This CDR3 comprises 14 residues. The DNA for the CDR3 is TGTGCCAGCAGCCGCACCAGGGGCACCGGGGAGCTGTTTTTT. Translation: CASSRTRGTGELFF.

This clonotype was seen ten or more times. This chain's CDR3 is CASSFPASGGNDPYNEQFF. In DNA, the CDR3 is TGCGCCAGCAGCTTCCCTGCTAGCGGGGGGAACGATCCCTACAATGAGCAGTTCTTC. V gene TRBV5-1 combines with J gene TRBJ2-1, with 11 bases that match TRBD2. The CDR3 is 19 amino acids. J was trimmed by 2 bases and V by 2 bases; bases with no gene match: 12. The germline V gene has CDR1 SGHRS and CDR2 YFSETQ.

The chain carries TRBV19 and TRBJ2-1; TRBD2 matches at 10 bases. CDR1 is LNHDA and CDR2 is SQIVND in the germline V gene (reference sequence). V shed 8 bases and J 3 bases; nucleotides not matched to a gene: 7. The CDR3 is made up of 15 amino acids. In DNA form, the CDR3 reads TGTGCCAGTGGGCGTTCTAGCGGGAGCTACAATGAGCAGTTCTTC. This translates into CASGRSSGSYNEQFF. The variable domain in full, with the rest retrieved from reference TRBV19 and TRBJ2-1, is DGGITQSPKYLFRKEGQNVTLSCEQNLNHDAMYWYRQDPGQGLRLIYYSQIVNDFQKGDIAEGYSVSREKKESFPLTVTSAQKNPTAFYLCASGRSSGSYNEQFFGPGTRLTVL.

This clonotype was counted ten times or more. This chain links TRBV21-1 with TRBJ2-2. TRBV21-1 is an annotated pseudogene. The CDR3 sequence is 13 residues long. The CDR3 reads CASSKAGTGELFF. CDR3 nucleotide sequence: TGTGCCAGCAGCAAAGCGGGCACCGGGGAGCTGTTTTTT.

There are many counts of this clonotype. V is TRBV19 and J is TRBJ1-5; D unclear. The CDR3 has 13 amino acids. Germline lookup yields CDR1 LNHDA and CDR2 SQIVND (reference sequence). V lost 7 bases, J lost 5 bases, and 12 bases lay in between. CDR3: CASNGDSYQPQHF. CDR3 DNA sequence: TGTGCCAGTAATGGCGATTCCTATCAGCCCCAGCATTTT. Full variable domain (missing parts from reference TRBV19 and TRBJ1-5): DGGITQSPKYLFRKEGQNVTLSCEQNLNHDAMYWYRQDPGQGLRLIYYSQIVNDFQKGDIAEGYSVSREKKESFPLTVTSAQKNPTAFYLCASNGDSYQPQHFGDGTRLSIL.

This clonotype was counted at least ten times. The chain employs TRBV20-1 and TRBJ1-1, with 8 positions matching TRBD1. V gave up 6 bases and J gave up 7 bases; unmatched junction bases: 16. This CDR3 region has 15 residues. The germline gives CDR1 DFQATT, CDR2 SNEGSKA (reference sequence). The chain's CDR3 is CSASGTGTPLVEAFF. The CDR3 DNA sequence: TGCAGTGCGAGCGGGACAGGCACCCCTCTCGTTGAAGCTTTCTTT.

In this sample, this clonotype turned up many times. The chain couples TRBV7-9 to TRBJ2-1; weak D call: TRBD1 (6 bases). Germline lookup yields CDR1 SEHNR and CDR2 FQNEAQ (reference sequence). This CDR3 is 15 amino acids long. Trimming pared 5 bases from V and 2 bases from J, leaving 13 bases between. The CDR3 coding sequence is TGTGCCAGCAGCCCAACCGGACAGCCCTACAATGAGCAGTTCTTC. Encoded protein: CASSPTGQPYNEQFF.

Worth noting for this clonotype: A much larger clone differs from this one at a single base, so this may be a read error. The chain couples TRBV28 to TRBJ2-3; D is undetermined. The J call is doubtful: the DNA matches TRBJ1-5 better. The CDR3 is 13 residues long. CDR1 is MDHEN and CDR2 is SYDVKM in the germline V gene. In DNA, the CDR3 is TGTGCCAGCAGTAGGACTAACACAGATACGCAGCATTTT. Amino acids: CASSRTNTDTQHF.